Each of the 30 T cell receptor beta chains below was sequenced from the same sample in a study of blood T cell repertoires in COVID-19. Sequenced by immunoSEQ multiplex PCR; TCRdb stores in-frame clones only, minus some. Of nearly 110,000 clones detected, roughly 83% appear once; the ten largest clones hold roughly 4.4%. The sample was peripheral blood. The receptor source for this set is a human donor in a cohort sampled during active COVID-19.

The rearrangement uses TRBV4-1 and TRBJ1-1; 8 positions match TRBD1. The CDR3 consists of 13 residues. Germline trimming cut 1 base from V and 7 bases from J; bases unmatched to any gene: 2. Germline values: CDR1 MGHRA, CDR2 YSYEKL. CDR3 DNA sequence: TGCGCCAGCAGCCAAGCAGGGGGCGTTGAAGCTTTCTTT. It yields the protein CASSQAGGVEAFF.

The chain uses TRBV10-3 and TRBJ2-2; 8 nucleotides agree with TRBD2. CDR1 is ENHRY and CDR2 is SYGVKD in the germline V gene. The CDR3 runs 14 residues. With V trimmed by 8 bases and J by 4 bases, 6 bases remained unmatched. CDR3 nucleotides: TGTGCCATCCGGGCGGGAGGTCTCACCGGGGAGCTGTTTTTT. Translation: CAIRAGGLTGELFF.

The chain uses TRBV19 and TRBJ1-2, with TRBD1 matching 7 bases. The germline CDR1 and CDR2 sequences are LNHDA and SQIVND (reference sequence). V lost 8 bases and J lost 5; bases outside the gene matches: 8. The CDR3 covers 13 residues. The DNA of the CDR3 is TGTGCCAGTCACCTCCTGACAGGGTATGGCTACACCTTC. As protein: CASHLLTGYGYTF.

The chain couples TRBV4-3 to TRBJ1-2; TRBD1 aligns across 9 bases. V was pared by 5 bases and J by 5 bases, with 9 bases of the junction left unmatched. The CDR3 spans 15 residues. The V gene's germline CDR1 is LGHNA and CDR2 YSLEER. The CDR3 reads CASSYNRGPPYGYTF. For the CDR3, the DNA is TGCGCCAGCAGCTACAACAGGGGGCCTCCTTATGGCTACACCTTC.

The rearrangement joins TRBV6-5 to TRBJ2-1; TRBD1 aligns across 12 bases. Looked up from germline, CDR1 is MNHEY and CDR2 is SVGAGI. This CDR3 has 15 residues. Losses at the gene ends were 7 bases for V and 6 bases for J; bases not matched to a gene: 7. The CDR3 sequence: CASTVPGQGANEQFF. The DNA of the CDR3 is TGTGCCAGCACTGTACCGGGACAGGGGGCCAATGAGCAGTTCTTC.

V and J are TRBV9 and TRBJ1-4; no clear D gene. Trimming removed 4 bases from V and 6 bases from J, with 16 bases in between. Per germline, CDR1 SGDLS and CDR2 YYNGEE. The CDR3 runs 15 residues. The CDR3 is CASSPRGEEDEKLFF. CDR3 DNA: TGTGCCAGCAGCCCCCGTGGGGAGGAGGATGAAAAACTGTTTTTT.

The chain employs TRBV6-2 or TRBV6-3 and TRBJ2-7; 8 bases agree with TRBD1. The CDR3 sequence is 13 residues long. Germline CDR1 and CDR2: MNHEY and SVGEGT. The V and J ends lost 2 bases and 6 bases, in that order; junction bases with no gene match: 3. The CDR3 is CASSYRDRGEQYV. Written as DNA, the CDR3 is TGTGCCAGCAGTTACCGTGACAGGGGCGAGCAGTACGTC.

The CDR3 loop reads CASSEGGSGTGTEKLFF. CDR3 DNA sequence: TGTGCCAGCAGTGAAGGGGGATCCGGGACAGGGACTGAAAAACTGTTTTTT. This chain connects TRBV6-1 to TRBJ1-4; TRBD1 agrees at 9 bases. The CDR3 contains 17 residues. Germline CDR1 and CDR2: MNHNS and SASEGT. The ends lost 1 base at V and 7 bases at J; junction bases unmatched: 10.

The rearrangement joins TRBV29-1 to TRBJ1-2; 7 bases fit TRBD1. CDR3 size: 12 residues. The V and J ends lost 4 bases and 4 bases, in that order; junction bases with no gene match: 3. Germline V gene data show CDR1 as SQVTM and CDR2 as ANQGSEA. The CDR3 sequence is CSVVRDSYGYTF. The CDR3 DNA reads as TGCAGCGTTGTCCGGGACAGCTATGGCTACACCTTC.

This chain uses TRBV9 with TRBJ2-1; 8 nucleotides line up with TRBD1. The CDR3 is made up of 15 amino acids. Germline CDR1 SGDLS, CDR2 YYNGEE. V dropped 3 bases and J dropped 6; count of bases not matched to a gene: 8. The CDR3, as DNA: TGTGCCAGCAGCGCAGGACAGGGAAGCCTCAATGAGCAGTTCTTC. Its protein is CASSAGQGSLNEQFF.

This chain uses TRBV7-6 with TRBJ2-2; weak D call: TRBD2 (5 bases). The CDR3 is made up of 15 amino acids. Per the germline V gene, CDR1 is SGHVS and CDR2 is FNYEAQ. Between the trimmed V and J ends, which lost 1 base and 7 bases, there was a span of 13 bases. For the CDR3, the DNA is TGTGCCAGCAGCTTAGAGGGTCGGGGTTTCGGGGAGCTGTTTTTT. This sequence encodes CASSLEGRGFGELFF. Full variable domain (rest looked up from reference TRBV7-6 and TRBJ2-2): GAGVSQSPRYKVTKRGQDVALRCDPISGHVSLYWYRQALGQGPEFLTYFNYEAQQDKSGLPNDRFSAERPEGSISTLTIQRTEQRDSAMYRCASSLEGRGFGELFFGEGSRLTVL.

This rearrangement joins TRBV7-3 to TRBJ1-3; 7 bases line up with TRBD1. This CDR3 comprises 13 residues. Unmatched junction bases numbered 3, after V lost 2 bases and J lost 8 bases. Germline CDR1 SGHTA, CDR2 FQGTGA. The CDR3, as DNA: TGTGCCAGCAGCTTAGTGCAGGGGGACACCATATATTTT. Translated: CASSLVQGDTIYF.

The chain employs TRBV6-1 and TRBJ1-2; D is perhaps TRBD1 (5 bases). The CDR3 runs to 12 residues. Trimming left V 3 bases short and J 7 bases short, with 9 bases between. Germline V gives CDR1 MNHNS, CDR2 SASEGT. The CDR3 DNA sequence: TGTGCCAGCAGTGATTCAGGGCTTGGCTACACCTTC. The encoded protein is CASSDSGLGYTF.

The chain links TRBV18 to TRBJ2-5; D gene unclear. The V end lost 5 bases, the J end lost 6 bases, and 13 bases lay between the germline ends. The CDR3 loop spans 13 amino acids. Germline V lookup: CDR1 KGHSH, CDR2 LQKENI. In DNA, the CDR3 is TGTGCCAGCTCAGCCGACAAACTCAAGACCCAGTACTTC. Translating gives CASSADKLKTQYF.

The chain links TRBV30 to TRBJ1-1, with D unclear. CDR1 and CDR2 from the germline V gene are GTSNPN and SVGIG (reference sequence). The CDR3 sequence is 12 residues long. The V end lost 2 bases, the J end lost 4 bases, and 8 bases lay between the germline ends. The CDR3: CAWSLWSTEAFF. The CDR3 region has the DNA TGTGCCTGGAGTTTGTGGAGCACTGAAGCTTTCTTT.

The chain combines TRBV10-3 with TRBJ2-7; 11 bases map to TRBD1. With 9 bases clipped from V and 0 bases from J, the junction kept 4 bases outside the gene matches. This CDR3 is built from 14 residues. Germline V gives CDR1 ENHRY, CDR2 SYGVKD. CDR3 sequence (DNA): TGTGCCATTTCCGGGACAGGGGGCTCCTACGAGCAGTACGTC. Protein: CAISGTGGSYEQYV.

This chain links TRBV5-1 with TRBJ2-5, with 11 bases identical to TRBD1. V trimming: 4 bases; J trimming: 5 bases; junction bases outside the gene matches: 7. The CDR3 is 15 residues long. Germline CDR1 and CDR2: SGHRS and YFSETQ. Here the CDR3 reads CASSIGTGGMETQYF. In DNA form, the CDR3 reads TGCGCCAGCAGCATAGGGACAGGGGGTATGGAGACCCAGTACTTC. The variable domain in full, completed from reference TRBV5-1 and TRBJ2-5, reads KAGVTQTPRYLIKTRGQQVTLSCSPISGHRSVSWYQQTPGQGLQFLFEYFSETQRNKGNFPGRFSGRQFSNSRSEMNVSTLELGDSALYLCASSIGTGGMETQYFGPGTRLLVL.

The V and J genes are TRBV7-2 and TRBJ1-5; 11 nucleotides line up with TRBD1. Germline CDR1 and CDR2: SGHTA and FQGNSA. J gave up 6 bases and V 1 base, and 5 bases lay outside the gene matches. This CDR3 is built from 16 residues. The DNA for the CDR3 is TGTGCCAGCAGCTTAGAAACCGGGACAGGGGGTCAGCCCCAGCATTTT. It specifies CASSLETGTGGQPQHF.

The rearrangement joins TRBV29-1 to TRBJ1-2; maybe TRBD1 (6 bases). Germline-derived CDR1 and CDR2 are SQVTM and ANQGSEA. This CDR3 region has 16 residues. CDR3 loop: CITSGRGDTSNYGYTF. In DNA form, the CDR3 reads TGCATCACCTCTGGGAGGGGGGACACATCTAACTATGGCTACACCTTC. The whole variable domain, remainder taken from reference TRBV29-1 and TRBJ1-2, is SAVISQKPSRDICQRGTSLTIQCQVDSQVTMMFWYRQQPGQSLTLIATANQGSEATYESGFVIDKFPISRPNLTFSTLTVSNMSPEDSSIYLCITSGRGDTSNYGYTFGSGTRLTVV.

The chain has TRBV27 and TRBJ2-7; D gene uncertain. The germline V gene encodes CDR1 MNHEY and CDR2 SMNVEV (reference sequence). The CDR3 has 14 residues. Trimming removed 2 bases from V and 4 bases from J, with 12 bases in between. CDR3 in amino acids: CASSLRQEGYEQYF. Written as DNA, the CDR3 is TGTGCCAGCAGTTTACGGCAGGAAGGATACGAGCAGTACTTC.

This chain links TRBV9 with TRBJ1-1; TRBD1 might be the D (6 bases). Germline V gene lookup returns CDR1 SGDLS and CDR2 YYNGEE. The CDR3 runs 15 residues. V lost 3 bases and J lost 4, with 16 bases in between. The CDR3 bases are TGTGCCAGCAGCGCAGCGGGGGGGCTGGGCACTGAAGCTTTCTTT. It yields the protein CASSAAGGLGTEAFF.

CDR3 amino acids: CASSQVRGYGYTF. The CDR3, as DNA: TGCGCCAGCAGCCAAGTAAGGGGCTATGGCTACACCTTC. This chain links TRBV4-1 with TRBJ1-2; possible D gene TRBD1, 5 bases. Between the trimmed V and J ends, which lost 1 base and 4 bases, there was a span of 7 bases. This CDR3 has 13 residues. CDR1 is MGHRA and CDR2 is YSYEKL in the germline V gene.

V gene TRBV5-6 combines with J gene TRBJ1-2, with 7 bases fitting TRBD1. Germline V CDR1 and CDR2: SGHDT, YYEEEE. With V trimmed by 4 bases and J by 4 bases, 10 bases remained unmatched. This CDR3 contains 15 residues. CDR3 loop: CASSPLGAGGYGYTF. In DNA form, the CDR3 reads TGTGCCAGCAGCCCCCTGGGGGCAGGGGGCTATGGCTACACCTTC.

This chain uses TRBV9 with TRBJ2-5, with TRBD1 identical over 7 bases. CDR3 length: 16 residues. Germline V lookup: CDR1 SGDLS, CDR2 YYNGEE. Trimming cost V 2 bases and J 5 bases; bases outside gene matches: 12. CDR3 sequence: CASSVGQQGVSETQYF. The CDR3 coding sequence is TGTGCCAGCAGCGTGGGGCAGCAGGGGGTTTCGGAGACCCAGTACTTC.

The chain links TRBV7-2 to TRBJ2-1; 8 nucleotides match TRBD2. Per germline, CDR1 SGHTA and CDR2 FQGNSA. J lost 7 bases, V lost 4 bases, and 9 bases had no gene match. The CDR3 extends over 15 amino acids. The chain's CDR3 is CASSSRSGRANEQFF. For the CDR3, the DNA is TGTGCCAGCAGCTCAAGGAGCGGGAGAGCGAATGAGCAGTTCTTC. The variable domain in full, with the rest retrieved from reference TRBV7-2 and TRBJ2-1, is GAGVSQSPSNKVTEKGKDVELRCDPISGHTALYWYRQSLGQGLEFLIYFQGNSAPDKSGLPSDRFSAERTGGSVSTLTIQRTQQEDSAVYLCASSSRSGRANEQFFGPGTRLTVL.

V and J are TRBV19 and TRBJ1-2, with TRBD1 as a possible D gene (5 bases). V was clipped by 5 bases and J by 7 bases, with 17 bases between them. The CDR3 sequence is 14 residues long. Germline CDR1 and CDR2: LNHDA and SQIVND (reference sequence). DNA of the CDR3: TGTGCCAGTAGTGCCCCGACAGCCCTGGGTGGCTACACCTTC. Amino acid sequence: CASSAPTALGGYTF. Combining the CDR3 with reference TRBV19 and TRBJ1-2 gives the whole variable domain DGGITQSPKYLFRKEGQNVTLSCEQNLNHDAMYWYRQDPGQGLRLIYYSQIVNDFQKGDIAEGYSVSREKKESFPLTVTSAQKNPTAFYLCASSAPTALGGYTFGSGTRLTVV.

The genes are TRBV27 and TRBJ2-1; D is possibly TRBD2 (5 bases). CDR1 is MNHEY and CDR2 is SMNVEV in the germline V gene (reference sequence). Trimming removed 7 bases at V and 7 bases at J, with 14 bases between. This CDR3 is 13 amino acids long. As DNA, the CDR3 is TGTGCCAGCACCCTGAGGGTGGGGAATGAGCAGTTCTTC. This translates into CASTLRVGNEQFF.

This rearrangement joins TRBV5-6 to TRBJ2-1; perhaps TRBD2 as D (6 bases). From germline, CDR1 is SGHDT and CDR2 YYEEEE. The CDR3 covers 15 residues. Trimming removed 0 bases at V and 2 bases at J, with 9 bases between. As DNA, the CDR3 is TGTGCCAGCAGCTTGGTCGGCGGGGCCTACAATGAGCAGTTCTTC. Protein product: CASSLVGGAYNEQFF.

The chain employs TRBV2 and TRBJ2-3; 9 nucleotides match TRBD2. V shed 3 bases, J shed 0 bases, and the junction held 4 bases outside the gene matches. This CDR3 comprises 16 residues. CDR1 is SNHLY and CDR2 is FYNNEI in the germline V gene. The CDR3 spells CASSERLAASTDTQYF. Written as DNA, the CDR3 is TGTGCCAGCAGTGAGAGACTAGCGGCAAGCACAGATACGCAGTATTTT.

V and J are TRBV19 and TRBJ2-3; D is possibly TRBD1 (5 bases). The CDR3 totals 21 residues. Germline V gives CDR1 LNHDA, CDR2 SQIVND (reference sequence). V was cut by 0 bases and J by 1 base, with 26 bases left in between. CDR3 amino acids: CASSIDRTRTYGRVCTDTQYF. The CDR3 coding sequence is TGTGCCAGTAGTATAGATCGTACACGGACATATGGTCGGGTCTGCACAGATACGCAGTATTTT.